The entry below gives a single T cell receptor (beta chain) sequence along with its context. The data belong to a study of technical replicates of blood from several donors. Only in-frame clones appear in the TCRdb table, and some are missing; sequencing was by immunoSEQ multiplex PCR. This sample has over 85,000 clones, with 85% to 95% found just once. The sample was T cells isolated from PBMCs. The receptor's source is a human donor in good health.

CDR3 amino acids: CSVESTLAGGPVTGELFF. DNA for the CDR3: TGCAGCGTTGAATCGACTTTAGCGGGAGGGCCGGTCACCGGGGAGCTGTTTTTT. This sequence joins TRBV29-1 and TRBJ2-2, with 11 nucleotides matching TRBD2. CDR1 and CDR2 from the germline V gene are SQVTM and ANQGSEA. V was pared by 2 bases and J by 4 bases, with 12 bases of the junction left unmatched. The CDR3 runs to 18 residues.